This T cell receptor beta chain emerged from a study of cytomegalovirus exposure and HLA in healthy donors. Study-level points and caveats: The authors enumerated 150 to 200 TCR beta chains as linked to cytomegalovirus. An analysis done earlier found most TCR beta V segments productive about 87% or about 30% of the time. Donor immune exposure was known only as CMV serostatus. Analysis was performed later, and it showed HLA-associated TCR beta chains to be more clonally expanded than equally common others.

The table lists this clone with a few counts. What it recognizes is unknown. In the PCR, 60 Vbeta and 13 Jbeta primers were used. TCRdb keeps only in-frame clones here, not all; method: immunoSEQ multiplex PCR. The repertoire includes about 150,000 clones, about a tenth of them detected once, and about 1.7% sits in the top ten. Germline V gives CDR1 WSHSY, CDR2 SAAADI. After removal of 8 bases from V and 5 bases from J, the junction contained 5 bases not matched to a gene. CDR3 size: 13 residues. V and J are TRBV10-2 and TRBJ1-1; TRBD1 matches at 10 bases. The sequence was collected from a male donor in good health and CMV-seronegative. The sample taken for sequencing was PBMCs. The CDR3 reads CASLTGGPTEAFF. The CDR3 nucleotides read TGCGCCAGCCTGACAGGGGGCCCGACTGAAGCTTTCTTT.